Listed below are T cell receptor beta chains from one sample, sequenced in a study of a mutant IDH1 vaccine in newly diagnosed glioma. Libraries were prepared by immunoSEQ multiplex PCR; TCRdb keeps only in-frame clonotypes and omits some of them. This sample yields tens of thousands of clones, of which 83% are seen a single time; around 7% belongs to the top ten. The specimen was PBMCs, collected from a glioma patient treated with radiotherapy, temozolomide or both. All receptors come from a woman in her fifties or sixties with glioma. Both conserved end residues are part of each CDR3. D genes are given only for firm matches.

DNA	CDR3	V	J	D	length
TGTGCCAGCAGCTACGTCCGGGTCTTGAACACTGAAGCTTTCTTT	CASSYVRVLNTEAFF	TRBV6-1	TRBJ1-1	-	15
TGTGCCAGCAGCTTAGGGACCCCCGGAGGAGAGACCCAGTACTTC	CASSLGTPGGETQYF	TRBV11-2	TRBJ2-5	-	15
TGTGCCAGCAGCTTGTTCGTTGAGAGCACTGAAGCTTTCTTT	CASSLFVESTEAFF	TRBV5-4	TRBJ1-1	-	14
TGTGCCAGCAGCTTGGATGTGAAGCAGAGCTCCTACAATGAGCAGTTCTTC	CASSLDVKQSSYNEQFF	TRBV5-4	TRBJ2-1	-	17
TGTGCCATCAAAGGATTAGCGGGGGGTTCAGAGACCCAGTACTTC	CAIKGLAGGSETQYF	TRBV2	TRBJ2-5	TRBD2	15
TGTGCCATCAGTACAGCTAACTCTGGAAACACCATATATTTT	CAISTANSGNTIYF	TRBV10-3	TRBJ1-3	-	14
TGTGCCAGCAGATCGGCGGGGGCGAGCTCCTACGAGCAGTACTTC	CASRSAGASSYEQYF	TRBV7-9	TRBJ2-7	-	15
TGTGCCAGCTCACCCCCCTCCTTGACAGGGGAAGGTGGCTACACCTTC	CASSPPSLTGEGGYTF	TRBV18	TRBJ1-2	TRBD1	16
TGTGCCAGCAGCCAAACCCAGGGGGAATACTCTGGAAACACCATATATTTT	CASSQTQGEYSGNTIYF	TRBV4-2	TRBJ1-3	TRBD1	17
TGTGCCAGCCAGTGGGGGGAGAGAGCAACTAATGAAAAACTGTTTTTT	CASQWGERATNEKLFF	TRBV5-8	TRBJ1-4	-	16